This T cell receptor (beta chain) is from a study of OX40 agonist ivuxolimab in advanced cancers. Turning to the study itself: Patients were infused with ivuxolimab every 2 weeks at 0.01 to 10 mg/kg.

Findings and limits, study-wide: Certain nonresponding patients likewise had low normalized T-cell clonal expansion.

This clone was counted once. Antigen unknown. The protocol was immunoSEQ multiplex PCR, while the TCRdb copy is restricted to in-frame clones and leaves out a portion. The sample shows about 60,000 clones, about nine tenths of them seen only once. The sequence was obtained from an adult with an advanced solid tumor such as melanoma, head and neck, liver or kidney cancer. The sequencing here drew on CD4+ or CD8+ T cells sorted from blood, taken in a trial of the OX40 agonist ivuxolimab.

The CDR3 DNA follows: TGCGCCAGCAGCCAAACCGGGACTAGCACCGGCGAGCAGTACTTC. This codes for CASSQTGTSTGEQYF. This sequence joins TRBV4-1 and TRBJ2-7; 9 nucleotides agree with TRBD2. The CDR3 runs 15 residues. Germline V gives CDR1 MGHRA, CDR2 YSYEKL. V dropped 2 bases and J dropped 6; count of bases not matched to a gene: 8.